The rows below give T cell receptor beta chains drawn from one sample of a study of cytomegalovirus exposure and HLA in healthy donors. Sequencing used immunoSEQ multiplex PCR; TCRdb keeps in-frame clones, though not all of them. The table lists 150,000 to 200,000 clones, 80% of them singletons. Input material: PBMCs. Receptors were obtained from a man between 18 and 35 years old in good health and CMV-seropositive. CDR3s leave out the opening cysteine and the closing phenylalanine or tryptophan. The order of the fields is J gene, D gene, V gene, CDR3 protein. The D gene is left open where the match is weak.

J: TRBJ2-7; D: TRBD2; V: TRBV7-2; CDR3: ASSLLAGVIYEQY
J: TRBJ2-5; D: TRBD1; V: TRBV4-3; CDR3: ASSQDSGTGGGETQY
J: TRBJ2-5; D: TRBD1; V: TRBV7-9; CDR3: ASSPGTGAQETQY
J: TRBJ1-4; D: TRBD1; V: TRBV18; CDR3: ASARTGETLPNEKLF
J: TRBJ2-7; D: TRBD2; V: TRBV2; CDR3: ASSDLGSGDTYEQY
J: TRBJ2-1; D: TRBD2; V: TRBV5-6; CDR3: ASSFDGGGHNEQF
J: TRBJ1-2; D: NA; V: TRBV27; CDR3: ASKVAMGSKGYT
J: TRBJ2-2; D: NA; V: TRBV10-3; CDR3: AISESDRSTGELF
J: TRBJ2-7; D: TRBD2; V: TRBV7-2; CDR3: ASSLGLGGAYEQY
J: TRBJ2-5; D: TRBD1; V: TRBV18; CDR3: ASSPLGQGLETQY
J: TRBJ1-2; D: NA; V: TRBV7-2; CDR3: ASSPRRGGFSYT
J: TRBJ2-3; D: NA; V: TRBV21-1; CDR3: ASSKGLGTGSTDTQY
J: TRBJ2-7; D: TRBD1; V: TRBV5-4; CDR3: ASSLYETGGTPYEQY
J: TRBJ1-3; D: NA; V: TRBV14; CDR3: ASSRGVPGRNTIY
J: TRBJ1-1; D: NA; V: TRBV27; CDR3: ASSRARGQGNTEAF
J: TRBJ2-7; D: TRBD1; V: TRBV7-6; CDR3: ASSLGPGTGPEY
J: TRBJ2-3; D: NA; V: TRBV9; CDR3: ASSVGEPDTQY
J: TRBJ2-7; D: TRBD1; V: TRBV9; CDR3: ASSPRGQGEYEQY
J: TRBJ1-5; D: NA; V: TRBV4-3; CDR3: ASSQDTSMGNQPQH
J: TRBJ1-2; D: TRBD1; V: TRBV6-5; CDR3: ASRSDRGFGYT
J: TRBJ1-2; D: NA; V: TRBV7-9; CDR3: ASSILSGVGGYT
J: TRBJ2-1; D: NA; V: TRBV9; CDR3: ASSTSSAGQDNEQF
J: TRBJ2-7; D: NA; V: TRBV10-3; CDR3: AISEGDTTYEQY
J: TRBJ2-7; D: NA; V: TRBV15; CDR3: ATSREGSRYEQY
J: TRBJ2-1; D: TRBD1; V: TRBV9; CDR3: ASSSTGTGGPNEQF
J: TRBJ2-2; D: NA; V: TRBV15; CDR3: ATSPGPNTGELF
J: TRBJ2-3; D: NA; V: TRBV9; CDR3: ASSVGRAWGTHTDTQY
J: TRBJ1-3; D: NA; V: TRBV7-9; CDR3: ASRDTGGYGNTIY
J: TRBJ1-2; D: NA; V: TRBV28; CDR3: ASSSGVIYGYT
J: TRBJ2-5; D: NA; V: TRBV4-2; CDR3: ASSEQGEAQETQY
J: TRBJ2-3; D: NA; V: TRBV7-9; CDR3: ASSLGGPSTDTQY
J: TRBJ2-2; D: NA; V: TRBV6-5; CDR3: ASRPAAGELF
J: TRBJ2-7; D: NA; V: TRBV5-1; CDR3: ASSFFEDSYEQY
J: TRBJ2-7; D: TRBD1; V: TRBV25-1; CDR3: ASSDTGQGTYEQY
J: TRBJ2-3; D: TRBD2; V: TRBV5-4; CDR3: ASSLGTSGRDTQY
J: TRBJ1-4; D: TRBD1; V: TRBV10-3; CDR3: AINGTGREKLF
J: TRBJ2-3; D: TRBD2; V: TRBV7-9; CDR3: ASSPTLAESTDTQY
J: TRBJ2-1; D: TRBD2; V: TRBV29-1; CDR3: SCMGLEYNEQF